This TCR beta chain stems from a study of CD8+ T cells in alopecia areata. The treatment denotes: oral pan-JAK inhibitor, 5-10 mg twice daily. Germline-derived CDR1 and CDR2 are LNHDA and SQIVND (reference sequence). J lost 5 bases, V lost 4 bases, and 4 bases had no gene match. The CDR3 totals 13 residues. General observations from the study: Among the top 100, expanded CD8+ clones were significantly decreased by tofacitinib, as was scalp clonality. The study found higher clonality in lesional than normal scalp, especially in alopecia totalis/universalis.

Sequencing relied on a cDNA template that was reverse transcribed from extracted RNA. Produced via immunoSEQ multiplex PCR; TCRdb's table is partial and in-frame only. The sample lists some 170,000 clones, roughly 58% occurring once. In regard to this clone: The antigen is undetermined.

This receptor was taken from a human donor with alopecia areata. This material consisted of CD4+ T cells sorted from blood, taken at approximately week 60, from a patient treated with tofacitinib. The rearrangement joins TRBV19 to TRBJ2-5; 7 nucleotides align to TRBD1. CDR3 in DNA: TGTGCCAGTAGTAACAGGGGCCGGGAGACCCAGTACTTC. This sequence encodes CASSNRGRETQYF. Variable domain in full (rest from reference TRBV19 and TRBJ2-5): DGGITQSPKYLFRKEGQNVTLSCEQNLNHDAMYWYRQDPGQGLRLIYYSQIVNDFQKGDIAEGYSVSREKKESFPLTVTSAQKNPTAFYLCASSNRGRETQYFGPGTRLLVL.